This T cell receptor (beta chain) was recorded in a study of blood T cell repertoires in COVID-19 (dated by TCRdb to 2020 to 2022). General notes on the study: Samples covering the acute and convalescent phases of COVID-19 were provided by collaborators in the United States, Italy and Spain. The prospective study material was composed of cDNA or gDNA derived from T cells, B-cell-depleted T cells, or PBMCs. The dataset comprised deeply sampled blood TCRbeta repertoires from subjects exposed to, actively infected with, or recovered from COVID-19. The repertoires were made available in a free public database intended to serve as a resource for research on the immune response to SARS-CoV-2. The samples were drawn from the first 160 participants of the ongoing ImmuneRACE study and from under 1,500 subjects provided by 6 global collaborators. Nearly every sample came with metadata listing a de-identified subject ID, COVID-19 status, age in years and sex. Where HLA class I and class II types were available, the types were taken from metadata supplied by the sample provider, not from assay-based typing.

Trimming removed 9 bases from V and 0 bases from J, leaving 11 bases between the germline ends. The germline V gene (reference sequence) yields LNHNV for CDR1 and YYDKDF for CDR2. The CDR3 covers 13 residues, taking in both the cysteine and the phenylalanine. The retained sequence is limited to the CDR3, 39 bases, with the frame set at the first base. Comment on this clone: Its cognate antigen has yet to be identified. Base qualities are missing; no much larger clone stands one base away.

Collaborating institutions collected whole blood in K2EDTA tubes following their own protocols. For TCRbeta analysis, collaborators shipped samples as frozen whole blood, isolated PBMCs, or DNA extracted from either of those sample types. Study-wide conclusions, independent of this receptor: The amount of clinical and demographic metadata varied by source and participant and was provided uncurated.

The immunoSEQ Assay, a bias-controlled multiplex PCR, was used to amplify TCRbeta CDR3 regions from genomic DNA. The authors' pipeline ran thus. Nucleated cell counts per sample were estimated from amplification of reference gene primers within the assay. To quantify the absolute abundance of each unique TCRbeta CDR3 rearrangement, sequence reads were collapsed and filtered. For each sample, productive Simpson clonality was calculated as the square root of Simpson's diversity index across productive rearrangements. The clones in this table, taken by TCRdb from immuneACCESS, are in-frame only. Not every clone is retained; where verified, under half of the shortfall comes from an unresolved V gene, and the cause of the rest is unknown. Clonal size and the V and J genes are those of that table, whereas D and trimming came from the DNA. Present in this sample are 170,000 or so clones, around 86% of which were seen just once. Around 9% of the sample goes to the ten largest clones.

This receptor was obtained from a man over 45 with active or convalescent COVID-19. Specimen: peripheral blood. Recombination joined TRBV15 with TRBJ1-1, with no D gene named confidently. The sequenced DNA: TGTGCCACTAAGGCCGACTTGAACACTGAAGCTTTCTTT. The translation is CATKADLNTEAFF. When the CDR3 is completed using the reference TRBV15 and TRBJ1-1 genes on either side, the full variable domain is DAMVIQNPRYQVTQFGKPVTLSCSQTLNHNVMYWYQQKSSQAPKLLFHYYDKDFNNEADTPDNFQSRRPNTSFCFLDIRSPGLGDTAMYLCATKADLNTEAFFGQGTRLTVV.